This TCR beta chain originates from a study of blood T cell repertoires in COVID-19. Study in general: Collection of acute and convalescent COVID-19 samples took place in the United States, Italy and Spain.

This clone showed up just once. The CDR3 covers 14 residues. The germline V and J ends were trimmed by 2 bases and 5 bases, with 13 bases remaining between them. The V gene's germline CDR1 is LNHNV and CDR2 YYDKDF (reference sequence). Authors' methods: Amplification of reference gene primers provided the estimated nucleated cell counts. Clones were read by immunoSEQ multiplex PCR, and TCRdb kept only the in-frame ones, dropping some. V and J calls plus clone size are reproduced from that table; the DNA served to infer D and trimming. The profile covers 55,000 to 70,000 clones, with approximately 78% appearing a single time and 8.5% to 10% taken by the ten largest.

V usage is TRBV15 and J usage is TRBJ2-7; perhaps TRBD2 as D (5 bases). The sequencing input was peripheral blood. The receptor was derived from a woman at least 80 years old with acute or convalescent COVID-19. As DNA, the CDR3 is TGTGCCACCAGCAGACCCCGCCGGGGAGACGAGCAGTACTTC. Amino acids: CATSRPRRGDEQYF.